There are many counts of the clone carrying this T cell receptor beta chain. Its antigen is as yet unknown. Sample time point: newly diagnosed GD, antithyroid drugs for less than 3 months. RNA isolated from PBMCs was used to make the TCR library. Germline-derived CDR1 and CDR2 are MNHNS and SASEGT. Trimming left V 7 bases short and J 7 bases short, with 10 bases between. The CDR3 extends over 12 amino acids. This sample stems from a study of regulatory T cells in long-lasting Graves disease. The study's findings and limits: Between persistent patients, 2,500 to 3,500 public clonotypes were shared, exceeding the approximately 900 shared between new patients. Persistent Graves' cases showed lower TCR diversity than newly diagnosed cases. The researchers studied only peripheral blood, not thyroid tissue.

Arm-PCR of CDR3 regions and iRepertoire HTBI primers were the basis on which TCR beta libraries were built. One entry per CDR3 protein, called by TCRdb with MiXCR from the multiplex PCR reads. The sample yields about 200,000 distinct CDR3 sequences, 18% seen once. The rearrangement uses TRBV6-1 and TRBJ1-4; no definite D call. This TCR was recovered from a female donor with Graves disease. This sample comprised peripheral blood mononuclear cells (PBMCs), obtained at new diagnosis, from a patient treated with antithyroid drugs. CDR3 region: CASTRIGEKLFF. The DNA of the CDR3 is TGTGCCAGCACTCGCATCGGTGAAAAACTGTTTTTT.